This T cell receptor (beta chain) comes out of a study of blood T cell repertoires in COVID-19. Trimming removed 1 base at V and 7 bases at J, with 13 bases between. Germline CDR1 reads LGHDT; CDR2 reads YNNKEL (reference sequence). The CDR3 runs to 14 residues. Sequencing was performed with immunoSEQ multiplex PCR; in TCRdb, only in-frame clones are kept and a portion is missing. Of 250,000 or so clones in the sample, 89% are singletons; the top ten hold about 4.5%. This sequence was found in a woman aged 40-49 years who had recovered from COVID-19. This sequence joins TRBV3-1 (or the pseudogene TRBV3-2) and TRBJ1-2; D is ambiguous. The sequencing sample was made of peripheral blood. The CDR3 protein is CASSQATEPSGYTF. The CDR3 DNA sequence: TGTGCCAGCAGCCAAGCAACAGAGCCAAGTGGCTACACCTTC.